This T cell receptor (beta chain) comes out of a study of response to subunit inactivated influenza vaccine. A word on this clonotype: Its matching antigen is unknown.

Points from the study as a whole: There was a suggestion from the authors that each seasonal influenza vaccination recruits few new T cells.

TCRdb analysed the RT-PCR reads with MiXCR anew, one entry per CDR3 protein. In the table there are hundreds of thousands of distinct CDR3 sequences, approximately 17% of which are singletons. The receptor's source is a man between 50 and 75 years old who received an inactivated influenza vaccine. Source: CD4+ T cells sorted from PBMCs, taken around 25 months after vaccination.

DNA of the CDR3: TGTGCCAGCAGCCCACAGGGCCAGCAGTACTTC. Its translation is CASSPQGQQYF. J is TRBJ2-7 and V is TRBV16, with D perhaps matching TRBD1 (6 bases). The CDR3 covers 11 residues. CDR1 is KGHSY and CDR2 is FQNENV in the germline V gene. The V and J ends lost 4 bases and 8 bases respectively, with 9 bases between them. The full variable domain, rest sourced from reference TRBV16 and TRBJ2-7, is GEEVAQTPKHLVRGEGQKAKLYCAPIKGHSYVFWYQQVLKNEFKFLISFQNENVFDETGMPKERFSAKCLPNSPCSLEIQATKLEDSAVYFCASSPQGQQYFGPGTRLTVT.